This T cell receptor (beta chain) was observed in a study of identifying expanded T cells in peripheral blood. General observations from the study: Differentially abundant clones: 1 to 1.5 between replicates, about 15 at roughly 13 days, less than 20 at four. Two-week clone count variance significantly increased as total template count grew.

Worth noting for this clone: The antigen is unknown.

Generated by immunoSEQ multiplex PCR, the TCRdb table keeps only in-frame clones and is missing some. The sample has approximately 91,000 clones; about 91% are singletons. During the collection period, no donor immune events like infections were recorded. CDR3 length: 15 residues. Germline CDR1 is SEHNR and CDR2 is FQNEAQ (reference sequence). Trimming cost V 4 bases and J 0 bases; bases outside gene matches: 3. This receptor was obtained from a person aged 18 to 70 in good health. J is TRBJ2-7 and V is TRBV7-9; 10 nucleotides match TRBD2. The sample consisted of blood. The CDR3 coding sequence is TGTGCCAGCAGCTCTTTAGCGGGAGGCTCCTACGAGCAGTACTTC. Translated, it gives CASSSLAGGSYEQYF.